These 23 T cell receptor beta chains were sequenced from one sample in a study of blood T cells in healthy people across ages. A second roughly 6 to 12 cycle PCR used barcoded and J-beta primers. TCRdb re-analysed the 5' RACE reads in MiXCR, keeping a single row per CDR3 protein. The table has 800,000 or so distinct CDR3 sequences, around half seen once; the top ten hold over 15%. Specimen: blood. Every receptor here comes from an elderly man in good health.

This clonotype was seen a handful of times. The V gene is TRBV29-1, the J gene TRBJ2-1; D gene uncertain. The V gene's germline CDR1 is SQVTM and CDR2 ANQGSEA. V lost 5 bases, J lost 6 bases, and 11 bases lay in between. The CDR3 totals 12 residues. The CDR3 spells CSVTPGRNEQFF. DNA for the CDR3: TGCAGCGTTACCCCGGGCCGCAATGAGCAGTTCTTC.

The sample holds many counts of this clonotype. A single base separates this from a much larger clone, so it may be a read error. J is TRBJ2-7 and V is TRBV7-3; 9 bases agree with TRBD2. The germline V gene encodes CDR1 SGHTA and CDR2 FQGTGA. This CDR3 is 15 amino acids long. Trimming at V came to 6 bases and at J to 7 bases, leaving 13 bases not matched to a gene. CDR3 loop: CASRSGTSLDNEQYF. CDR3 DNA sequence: TGTGCCAGCAGATCCGGGACTAGCCTCGACAATGAGCAGTACTTC.

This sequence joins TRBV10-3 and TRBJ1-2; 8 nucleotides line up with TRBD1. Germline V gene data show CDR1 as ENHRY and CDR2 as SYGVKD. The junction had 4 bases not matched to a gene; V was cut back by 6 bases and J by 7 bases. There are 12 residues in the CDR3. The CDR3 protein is CAIRGQVGGYTF. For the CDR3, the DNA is TGTGCCATCAGGGGACAGGTCGGTGGCTACACCTTC.

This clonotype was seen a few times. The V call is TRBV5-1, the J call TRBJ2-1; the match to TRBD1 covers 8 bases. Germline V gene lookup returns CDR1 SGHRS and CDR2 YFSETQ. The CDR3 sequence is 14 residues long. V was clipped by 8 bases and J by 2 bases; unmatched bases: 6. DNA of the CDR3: TGCGCCAGTCCCGGACAGGGAACCTACAATGAGCAGTTCTTC. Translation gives CASPGQGTYNEQFF.

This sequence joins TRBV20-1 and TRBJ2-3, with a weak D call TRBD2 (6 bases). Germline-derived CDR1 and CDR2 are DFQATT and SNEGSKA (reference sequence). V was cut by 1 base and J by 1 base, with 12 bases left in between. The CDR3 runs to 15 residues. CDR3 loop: CSARVGGGGTDTQYF. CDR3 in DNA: TGCAGTGCTAGAGTGGGCGGAGGGGGCACAGATACGCAGTATTTT.

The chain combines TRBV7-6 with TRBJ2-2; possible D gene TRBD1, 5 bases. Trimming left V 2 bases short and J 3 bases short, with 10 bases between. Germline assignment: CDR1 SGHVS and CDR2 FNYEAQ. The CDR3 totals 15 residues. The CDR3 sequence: CASSLSGKDTGELFF. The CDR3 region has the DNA TGTGCCAGCAGCTTATCAGGGAAGGACACCGGGGAGCTGTTTTTT.

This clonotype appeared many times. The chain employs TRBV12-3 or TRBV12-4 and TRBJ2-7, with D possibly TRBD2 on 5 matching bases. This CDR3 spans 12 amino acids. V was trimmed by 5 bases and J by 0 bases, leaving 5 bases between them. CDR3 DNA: TGTGCCAGCAGTACTAGCTCCTACGAGCAGTACTTC. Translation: CASSTSSYEQYF.

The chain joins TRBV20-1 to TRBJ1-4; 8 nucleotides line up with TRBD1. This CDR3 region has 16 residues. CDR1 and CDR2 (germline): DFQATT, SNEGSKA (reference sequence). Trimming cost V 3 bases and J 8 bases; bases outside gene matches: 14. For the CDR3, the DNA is TGCAGTGCTAGTACCGGGACAGGTCTTACCGGGGAAAAACTGTTTTTT. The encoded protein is CSASTGTGLTGEKLFF.

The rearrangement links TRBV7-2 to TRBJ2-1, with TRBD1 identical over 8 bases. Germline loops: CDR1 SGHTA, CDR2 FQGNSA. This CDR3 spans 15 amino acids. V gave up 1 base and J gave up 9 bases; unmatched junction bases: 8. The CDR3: CASSLETGGWTEQFF. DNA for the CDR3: TGTGCCAGCAGCTTAGAAACAGGGGGATGGACTGAGCAGTTCTTC.

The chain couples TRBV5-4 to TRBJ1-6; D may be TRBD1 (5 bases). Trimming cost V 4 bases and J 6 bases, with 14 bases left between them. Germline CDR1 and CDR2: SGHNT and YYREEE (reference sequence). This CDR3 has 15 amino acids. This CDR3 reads CASSPGLVGNSPLHF. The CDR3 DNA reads TGTGCCAGCAGCCCGGGACTAGTGGGTAATTCACCCCTCCACTTT.

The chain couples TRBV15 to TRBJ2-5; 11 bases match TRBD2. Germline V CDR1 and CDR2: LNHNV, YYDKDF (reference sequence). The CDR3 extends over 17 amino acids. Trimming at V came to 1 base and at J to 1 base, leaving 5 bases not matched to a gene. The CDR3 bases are TGTGCCACCAGCAGAGGAGGCACTAGCGGGAGCCAAGAGACCCAGTACTTC. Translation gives CATSRGGTSGSQETQYF.

The CDR3 loop is CASSRETGDLFSPLHF. The CDR3, as DNA: TGCGCCAGCAGCCGCGAAACAGGGGATTTGTTTTCACCCCTCCACTTT. The V call is TRBV4-3, the J call TRBJ1-6; 7 bases agree with TRBD1. J gave up 9 bases and V 4 bases, and 12 bases lay outside the gene matches. CDR3 length: 16 amino acids. Germline V gene lookup returns CDR1 LGHNA and CDR2 YSLEER.

The CDR3 DNA is TGCGCCAGCACCGACGGAGGGCGAAGGCCTGGAAACACCATATATTTT. Translation: CASTDGGRRPGNTIYF. The rearrangement uses TRBV10-1 and TRBJ1-3; D is ambiguous. The germline V and J ends were trimmed by 7 bases and 2 bases, with 18 bases remaining between them. Germline lookup yields CDR1 WNHNN and CDR2 SYGVQD (reference sequence). The CDR3 extends over 16 amino acids.

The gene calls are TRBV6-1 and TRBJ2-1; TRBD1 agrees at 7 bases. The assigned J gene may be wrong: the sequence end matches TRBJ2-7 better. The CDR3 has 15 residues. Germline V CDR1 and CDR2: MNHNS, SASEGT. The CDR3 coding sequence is TGTGCCAGCAGTGCCCGGGGACAGTCCTACAATGAGCAGTACTTC. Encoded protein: CASSARGQSYNEQYF.

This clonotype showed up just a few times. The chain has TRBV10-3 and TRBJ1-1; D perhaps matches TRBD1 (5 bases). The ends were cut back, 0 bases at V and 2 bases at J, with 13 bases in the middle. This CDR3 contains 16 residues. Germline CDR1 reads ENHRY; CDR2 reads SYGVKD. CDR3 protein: CAISESSGRANTEAFF. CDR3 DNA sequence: TGTGCCATCAGTGAGTCGTCTGGCAGGGCCAACACTGAAGCTTTCTTT.

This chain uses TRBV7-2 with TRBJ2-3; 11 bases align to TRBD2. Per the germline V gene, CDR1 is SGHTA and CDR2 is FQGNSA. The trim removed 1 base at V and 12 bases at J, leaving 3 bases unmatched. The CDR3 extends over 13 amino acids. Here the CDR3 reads CASSLDSGRDQYF. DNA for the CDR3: TGTGCCAGCAGCTTAGATAGCGGGAGGGATCAGTATTTT.

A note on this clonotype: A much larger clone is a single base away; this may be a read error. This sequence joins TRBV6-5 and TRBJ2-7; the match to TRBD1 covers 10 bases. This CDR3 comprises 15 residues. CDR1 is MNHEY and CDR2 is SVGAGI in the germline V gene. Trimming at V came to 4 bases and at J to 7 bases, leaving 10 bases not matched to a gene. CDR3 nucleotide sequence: TGTGCCAGCAGTTCGACCGGGACAGGGGTAGATGAGCAGTACTTC. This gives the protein CASSSTGTGVDEQYF.

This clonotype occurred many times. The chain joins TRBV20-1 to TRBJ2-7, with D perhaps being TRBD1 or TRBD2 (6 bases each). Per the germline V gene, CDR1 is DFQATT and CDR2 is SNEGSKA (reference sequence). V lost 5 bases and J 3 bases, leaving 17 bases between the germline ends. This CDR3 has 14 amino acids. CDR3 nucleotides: TGCAGTGCTCAAGGGGGGCTACAAAACTACGAGCAGTACTTC. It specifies CSAQGGLQNYEQYF.

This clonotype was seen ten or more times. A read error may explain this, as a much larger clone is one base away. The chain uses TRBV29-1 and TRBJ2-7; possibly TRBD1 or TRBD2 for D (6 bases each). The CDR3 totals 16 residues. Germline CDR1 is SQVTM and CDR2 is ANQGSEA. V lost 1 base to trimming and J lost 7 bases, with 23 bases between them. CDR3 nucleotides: TGCAGCGTTGAAGGTAGCCGGGAGACTAGGGACAATGAGCAGTACTTC. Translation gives CSVEGSRETRDNEQYF.

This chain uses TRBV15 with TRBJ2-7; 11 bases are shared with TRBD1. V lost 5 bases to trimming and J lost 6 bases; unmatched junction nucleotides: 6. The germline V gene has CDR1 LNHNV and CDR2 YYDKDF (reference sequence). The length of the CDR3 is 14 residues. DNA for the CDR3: TGTGCCACCAGCGTCGGACAGGGGGCGGGCGAGCAGTACTTC. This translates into CATSVGQGAGEQYF.

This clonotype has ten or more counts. The CDR3 is CASRAGGSVGYNEQFF. Written as DNA, the CDR3 is TGTGCCAGCAGAGCCGGGGGTTCGGTGGGTTACAATGAGCAGTTCTTC. The rearrangement links TRBV12-3 or TRBV12-4 to TRBJ2-1; D is perhaps TRBD2 (6 bases). This CDR3 has 16 residues. V lost 6 bases to trimming and J lost 4 bases, with 19 bases between them.

DNA for the CDR3: TGTGCCATCAGGCCGGGACTAGCGGGAGTGGGTGAGCAGTACTTC. Its protein is CAIRPGLAGVGEQYF. The J gene is TRBJ2-7, the V gene TRBV10-3; 14 bases match TRBD2. The germline V gene encodes CDR1 ENHRY and CDR2 SYGVKD. The V and J ends lost 6 bases and 7 bases, in that order; junction bases with no gene match: 8. The CDR3 has 15 amino acids.

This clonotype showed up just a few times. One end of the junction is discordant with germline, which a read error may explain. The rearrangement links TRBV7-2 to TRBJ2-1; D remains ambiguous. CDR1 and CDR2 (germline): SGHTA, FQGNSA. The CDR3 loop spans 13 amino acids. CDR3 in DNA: TGTGCCAGCAGTTTAGGTTTGCGAAATGAGCAGTTCTTC. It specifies CASSLGLRNEQFF.